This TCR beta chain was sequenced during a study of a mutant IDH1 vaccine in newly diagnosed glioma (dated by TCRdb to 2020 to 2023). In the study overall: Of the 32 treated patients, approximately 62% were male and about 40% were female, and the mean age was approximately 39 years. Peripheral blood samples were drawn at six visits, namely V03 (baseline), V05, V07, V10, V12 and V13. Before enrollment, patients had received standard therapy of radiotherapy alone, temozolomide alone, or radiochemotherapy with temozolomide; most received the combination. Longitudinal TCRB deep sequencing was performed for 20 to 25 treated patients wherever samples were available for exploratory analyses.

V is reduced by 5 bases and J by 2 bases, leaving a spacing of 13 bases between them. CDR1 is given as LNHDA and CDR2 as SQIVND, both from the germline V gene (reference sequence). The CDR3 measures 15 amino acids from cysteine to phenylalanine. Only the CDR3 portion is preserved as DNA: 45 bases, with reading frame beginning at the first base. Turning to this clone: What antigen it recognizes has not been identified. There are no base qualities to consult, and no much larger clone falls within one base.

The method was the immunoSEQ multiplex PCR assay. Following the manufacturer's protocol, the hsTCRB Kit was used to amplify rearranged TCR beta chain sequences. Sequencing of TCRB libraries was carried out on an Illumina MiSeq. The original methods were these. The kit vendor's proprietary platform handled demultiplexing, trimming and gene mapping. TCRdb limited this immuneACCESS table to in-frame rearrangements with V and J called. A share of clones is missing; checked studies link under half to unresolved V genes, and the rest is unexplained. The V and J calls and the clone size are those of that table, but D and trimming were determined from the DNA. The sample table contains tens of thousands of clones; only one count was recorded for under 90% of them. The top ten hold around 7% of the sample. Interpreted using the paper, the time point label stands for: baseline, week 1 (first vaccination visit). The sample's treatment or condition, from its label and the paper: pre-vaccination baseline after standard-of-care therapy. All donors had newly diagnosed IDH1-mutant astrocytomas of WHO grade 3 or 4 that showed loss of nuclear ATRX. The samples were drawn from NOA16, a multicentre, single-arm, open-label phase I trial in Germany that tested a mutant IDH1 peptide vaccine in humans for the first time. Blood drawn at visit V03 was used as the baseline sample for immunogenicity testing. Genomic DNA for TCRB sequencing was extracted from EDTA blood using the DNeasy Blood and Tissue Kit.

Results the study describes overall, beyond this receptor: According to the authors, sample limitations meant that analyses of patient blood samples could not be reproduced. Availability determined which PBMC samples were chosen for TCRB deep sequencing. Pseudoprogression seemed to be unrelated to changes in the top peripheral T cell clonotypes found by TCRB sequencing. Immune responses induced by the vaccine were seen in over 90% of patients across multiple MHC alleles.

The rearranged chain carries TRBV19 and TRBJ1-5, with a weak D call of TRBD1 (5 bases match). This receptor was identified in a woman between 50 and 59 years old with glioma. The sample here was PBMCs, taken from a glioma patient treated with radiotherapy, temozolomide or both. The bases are TGTGCCAGTAGTTCACGACAGCAGGGCAATCAGCCCCAGCATTTT. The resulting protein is CASSSRQQGNQPQHF.